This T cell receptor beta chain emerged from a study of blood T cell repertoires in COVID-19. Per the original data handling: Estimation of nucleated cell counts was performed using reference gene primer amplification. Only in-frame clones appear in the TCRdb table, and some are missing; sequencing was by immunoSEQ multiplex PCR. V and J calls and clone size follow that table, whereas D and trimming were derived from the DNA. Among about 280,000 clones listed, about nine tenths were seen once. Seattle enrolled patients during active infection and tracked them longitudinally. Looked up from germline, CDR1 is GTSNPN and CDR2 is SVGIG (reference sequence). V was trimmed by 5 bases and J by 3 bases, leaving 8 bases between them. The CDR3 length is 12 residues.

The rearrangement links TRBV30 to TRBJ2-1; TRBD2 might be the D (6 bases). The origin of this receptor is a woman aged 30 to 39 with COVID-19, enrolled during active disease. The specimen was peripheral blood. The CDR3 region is CAWGDFYNEQFF. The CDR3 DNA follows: TGTGCCTGGGGGGACTTCTACAATGAGCAGTTCTTC.